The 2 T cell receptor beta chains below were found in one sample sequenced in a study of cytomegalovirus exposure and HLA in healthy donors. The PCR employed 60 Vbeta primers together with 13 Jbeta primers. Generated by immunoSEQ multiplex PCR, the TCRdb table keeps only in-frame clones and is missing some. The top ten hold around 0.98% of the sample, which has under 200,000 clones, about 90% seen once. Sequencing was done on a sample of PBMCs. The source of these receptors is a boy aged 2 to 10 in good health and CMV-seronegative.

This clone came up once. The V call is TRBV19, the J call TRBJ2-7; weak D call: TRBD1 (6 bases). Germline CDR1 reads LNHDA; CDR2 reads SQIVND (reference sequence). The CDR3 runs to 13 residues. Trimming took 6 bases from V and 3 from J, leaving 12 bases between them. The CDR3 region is CASRGQPGYEQYF. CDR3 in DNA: TGTGCCAGTAGGGGACAACCTGGCTACGAGCAGTACTTC.

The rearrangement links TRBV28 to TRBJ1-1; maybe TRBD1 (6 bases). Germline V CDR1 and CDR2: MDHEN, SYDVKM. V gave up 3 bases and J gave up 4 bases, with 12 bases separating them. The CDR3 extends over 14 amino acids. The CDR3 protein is CASSFGGAGTEAFF. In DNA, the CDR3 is TGTGCCAGCAGTTTCGGGGGGGCGGGCACTGAAGCTTTCTTT. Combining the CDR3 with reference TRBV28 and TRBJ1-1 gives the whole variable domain DVKVTQSSRYLVKRTGEKVFLECVQDMDHENMFWYRQDPGLGLRLIYFSYDVKMKEKGDIPEGYSVSREKKERFSLILESASTNQTSMYLCASSFGGAGTEAFFGQGTRLTVV.